The clone carrying this TCR beta chain appeared a few times. Antigen specificity is unknown. V lost 0 bases to trimming and J lost 5 bases, with 14 bases between them. Germline-derived CDR1 and CDR2 are MNHEY and SVGAGI. This CDR3 comprises 15 residues. This sample stems from a study of T cell repertoires in cytomegalovirus infection. TCRdb redid the calling of the reads with MiXCR, one entry per CDR3 protein. Of about 890,000 distinct CDR3 sequences in the sample, roughly 30% are singletons; the top ten hold around an eighth. This sequence was found in a human donor in good health (CMV status not recorded). Some clones in this sample may be carry-over from other donors' samples. The chain is built from TRBV6-5 and TRBJ2-7; D is ambiguous. The input for sequencing was cultured CD8+ T cells from PBMCs, taken from culture after CMV antigen stimulation. The CDR3 protein is CASSYSNRLPDEQYV. The CDR3 DNA follows: TGTGCCAGCAGTTACTCGAACCGTCTACCGGACGAGCAGTACGTC.